The entry below describes one TCR beta chain. The sample comes from a study of control samples from healthy donors and cancer patients. Germline-derived CDR1 and CDR2 are LGHNA and YNFKEQ. This CDR3 contains 16 residues. The trim removed 4 bases at V and 7 bases at J, leaving 13 bases unmatched. Produced via immunoSEQ multiplex PCR; TCRdb's table is partial and in-frame only. The sample contains about 53,000 clones, around 90% of which appear only once. The chain has TRBV4-2 and TRBJ2-4; 7 bases agree with TRBD2. This clonotype was sampled from a man in his 60s with head and neck cancer. The sequenced sample was PBMCs. CDR3 nucleotides: TGTGCCAGCAGCCCCCAACGGGGAGGGGTCGGGAACATTCAGTACTTC. This encodes CASSPQRGGVGNIQYF.